The 22 T cell receptor beta chains presented below share a single source sample, sequenced in a study of cytomegalovirus exposure and HLA in healthy donors. This table comes from immunoSEQ multiplex PCR, and its TCRdb copy is limited to in-frame clones, with some not included. The sample has 200,000 to 250,000 clones, 88% seen once. The sample comprised PBMCs. Source of these receptors: a woman between 18 and 29 years old in good health and CMV-seronegative.

The gene calls are TRBV28 and TRBJ2-2, with D possibly TRBD2 on 6 matching bases. The V end was cut by 6 bases, the J end by 8 bases, with 13 bases between. In germline, CDR1 is MDHEN, CDR2 SYDVKM. This CDR3 region has 13 residues. The CDR3 sequence is CASRGLPRGELFF. The CDR3 nucleotides read TGTGCCAGCAGGGGACTCCCTAGGGGGGAGCTGTTTTTT.

This clone was counted only a few times. This chain joins TRBV6-1 and TRBJ2-7; 8 bases are shared with TRBD2. The germline gives CDR1 MNHNS, CDR2 SASEGT. The V gene end was trimmed by 1 base and the J gene end by 1 base; junction bases not matched to a gene: 3. This CDR3 comprises 15 residues. CDR3 DNA: TGTGCCAGCAGTGAAGGGGCGGGAGGTTCCTACGAGCAGTACTTC. This gives the protein CASSEGAGGSYEQYF.

The rearrangement uses TRBV5-6 and TRBJ2-7; 7 positions match TRBD1. The junction had 10 bases not matched to a gene; V was cut back by 4 bases and J by 3 bases. Germline lookup yields CDR1 SGHDT and CDR2 YYEEEE. The CDR3 has 15 residues. The CDR3 DNA follows: TGTGCCAGCAGCCCCGTAAGGGCAGGGGGCTACGAGCAGTACTTC. This translates into CASSPVRAGGYEQYF.

V and J are TRBV29-1 and TRBJ2-3, with 9 bases identical to TRBD2. The CDR3 spans 14 residues. J lost 3 bases, V lost 4 bases, and 5 bases had no gene match. CDR1 SQVTM and CDR2 ANQGSEA come from the germline V gene. The CDR3 spells CSVGGRGGTDTQYF. The CDR3 DNA follows: TGCAGCGTTGGCGGGAGGGGTGGGACAGATACGCAGTATTTT.

The chain combines TRBV9 with TRBJ1-1; D is undetermined. Trimming shortened V by 0 bases and J by 1 base, and 7 bases separated the two germline ends. The CDR3 totals 14 residues. Germline lookup yields CDR1 SGDLS and CDR2 YYNGEE. This CDR3 reads CASSVAPGNTEAFF. The CDR3 DNA follows: TGTGCCAGCAGCGTAGCTCCAGGGAACACTGAAGCTTTCTTT.

This rearrangement joins TRBV5-1 to TRBJ2-1; perhaps TRBD1 as D (6 bases). The CDR3 length is 16 residues. V dropped 0 bases and J dropped 6 bases, with 16 bases sitting between them. Germline V gene data show CDR1 as SGHRS and CDR2 as YFSETQ. As DNA, the CDR3 is TGCGCCAGCAGCTTGGCCCTTCTGGACAGTAGCAATGAGCAGTTCTTC. It encodes CASSLALLDSSNEQFF.

V usage is TRBV7-6 and J usage is TRBJ2-2, with TRBD1 matching over 10 bases. Germline-derived CDR1 and CDR2 are SGHVS and FNYEAQ. The CDR3 has 21 residues. The V segment lost 5 bases and the J segment 3 bases; nucleotides outside the gene matches: 21. This CDR3 is CASSTPRTGGVGRDHTGELFF. In DNA, the CDR3 is TGTGCCAGCAGCACTCCCCGGACAGGGGGGGTCGGGAGGGACCACACCGGGGAGCTGTTTTTT.

This CDR3 is CATSRDQNEKLFF. DNA for the CDR3: TGTGCCACCAGCAGAGACCAGAATGAAAAACTGTTTTTT. The chain joins TRBV15 to TRBJ1-4; no clear D gene. This CDR3 has 13 amino acids. V lost 0 bases, J lost 5 bases, and 4 bases lay in between. The germline CDR1 and CDR2 sequences are LNHNV and YYDKDF (reference sequence).

In this sample, this clone turned up a few times. The chain links TRBV29-1 to TRBJ2-7; 10 nucleotides agree with TRBD1. CDR3 length: 14 amino acids. The V gene's germline CDR1 is SQVTM and CDR2 ANQGSEA. The V segment lost 4 bases and the J segment 3 bases; nucleotides outside the gene matches: 6. The chain's CDR3 is CSVAGTGAHYEQYF. The CDR3 region has the DNA TGCAGCGTTGCAGGGACAGGGGCGCACTACGAGCAGTACTTC.

The V call is TRBV15, the J call TRBJ2-1; TRBD2 agrees at 11 bases. V lost 0 bases, J lost 2 bases, and 6 bases stayed unmatched. The CDR3 covers 18 residues. Germline assignment: CDR1 LNHNV and CDR2 YYDKDF (reference sequence). The CDR3 DNA follows: TGTGCCACCAGCAGAGAACTAGCGGGAGTGCCTGCCTACAATGAGCAGTTCTTC. Translated: CATSRELAGVPAYNEQFF.

This rearrangement joins TRBV5-1 to TRBJ2-3; a possible D gene is TRBD2 (5 bases). Per germline, CDR1 SGHRS and CDR2 YFSETQ. V was cut by 4 bases and J by 2 bases, with 17 bases left in between. The CDR3 runs to 16 residues. CDR3 region: CASSPTGWDNTDTQYF. The CDR3 nucleotides are TGCGCCAGCAGCCCGACGGGATGGGATAACACAGATACGCAGTATTTT.

The chain is built from TRBV5-1 and TRBJ1-4; a possible D gene is TRBD1 (5 bases). Trimming removed 0 bases at V and 3 bases at J, with 9 bases between. In germline, CDR1 is SGHRS, CDR2 YFSETQ. The CDR3 covers 15 residues. CDR3: CASSLAGGSNEKLFF. In nucleotides, the CDR3 is TGCGCCAGCAGCTTGGCCGGGGGGTCTAATGAAAAACTGTTTTTT.

The chain combines TRBV27 with TRBJ2-1; TRBD1 matches at 8 bases. The CDR3 is 16 amino acids. The germline V gene has CDR1 MNHEY and CDR2 SMNVEV (reference sequence). V dropped 7 bases and J dropped 5; count of bases not matched to a gene: 13. The CDR3 DNA sequence: TGTGCCAGCACCCTTTACCAGGACAGGGCCCACAATGAGCAGTTCTTC. Translation gives CASTLYQDRAHNEQFF.

The genes are TRBV28 and TRBJ1-3; D gene ambiguous. V was pared by 5 bases and J by 2 bases, with 16 bases between. The CDR3 is made up of 16 amino acids. Germline lookup yields CDR1 MDHEN and CDR2 SYDVKM. The DNA of the CDR3 is TGTGCCAGCAGTCTACTCGCCGGGGATCCTGGAAACACCATATATTTT. It specifies CASSLLAGDPGNTIYF.

The chain links TRBV11-2 to TRBJ1-4, with D possibly being TRBD1 (5 bases). V was trimmed by 1 base and J by 6 bases, leaving 12 bases between them. CDR3 length: 15 residues. The V gene's germline CDR1 is SGHAT and CDR2 FQNNGV. The CDR3 protein is CASSLGSDSHEKLFF. Here the CDR3 DNA reads TGTGCCAGCAGCTTAGGCAGCGACAGCCATGAAAAACTGTTTTTT.

The chain recombines TRBV7-6 with TRBJ2-1, with TRBD2 matching 16 bases. Germline trimming cut 4 bases from V and 0 bases from J; bases unmatched to any gene: 6. Germline V gene sequence: CDR1 SGHVS, CDR2 FNYEAQ. This CDR3 spans 19 amino acids. CDR3 sequence: CASSSTGLAGGPSYNEQFF. CDR3 DNA: TGTGCCAGCAGCTCAACGGGACTAGCGGGAGGGCCCTCCTACAATGAGCAGTTCTTC.

V and J are TRBV7-9 and TRBJ1-2; D is possibly TRBD1 (6 bases). The CDR3 loop spans 14 amino acids. Trimming took 4 bases from V and 3 from J, leaving 12 bases between them. Germline-derived CDR1 and CDR2 are SEHNR and FQNEAQ (reference sequence). The CDR3 spells CASSSLQGDYGYTF. CDR3 in DNA: TGTGCCAGCAGCTCTTTACAGGGTGACTATGGCTACACCTTC.

The rearrangement joins TRBV2 to TRBJ2-1; D unresolved. The V gene lost 1 base and the J gene lost 4 bases, with 8 bases spanning the gap. The CDR3 extends over 14 amino acids. Germline V lookup: CDR1 SNHLY, CDR2 FYNNEI. The CDR3 here is CASSEGLLYNEQFF. The CDR3 region has the DNA TGTGCCAGCAGTGAAGGGCTTCTTTACAATGAGCAGTTCTTC.

This chain joins TRBV27 and TRBJ2-1; TRBD2 matches 8 bases. The CDR3 extends over 17 amino acids. Looked up from germline, CDR1 is MNHEY and CDR2 is SMNVEV (reference sequence). J was trimmed by 3 bases and V by 8 bases; bases with no gene match: 15. The CDR3 DNA is TGTGCCAGCGCTCTCCTTAGCAGCGGGAGCAACTACAATGAGCAGTTCTTC. Its protein is CASALLSSGSNYNEQFF.

The chain has TRBV27 and TRBJ2-1; D possibly corresponds to TRBD1 (6 bases). The CDR3 consists of 16 residues. The germline CDR1 and CDR2 sequences are MNHEY and SMNVEV (reference sequence). V shed 5 bases and J shed 0 bases, with 14 bases lying between them. CDR3 loop: CASSPYRASSYNEQFF. The CDR3 region has the DNA TGTGCCAGCAGTCCATACAGGGCTAGCTCCTACAATGAGCAGTTCTTC.

This clone was picked up one time. The J gene is TRBJ2-2, the V gene TRBV2; 9 nucleotides agree with TRBD2. In germline, CDR1 is SNHLY, CDR2 FYNNEI. The length of the CDR3 is 17 residues. The junction had 7 bases not matched to a gene; V was cut back by 3 bases and J by 2 bases. The CDR3 region has the DNA TGTGCCAGCAGTGACTGGCGGGAGGGCCGTAACACCGGGGAGCTGTTTTTT. It encodes CASSDWREGRNTGELFF.

This sequence joins TRBV4-1 and TRBJ2-7; 7 bases map to TRBD1. The length of the CDR3 is 15 residues. Germline V gene sequence: CDR1 MGHRA, CDR2 YSYEKL. V was pared by 4 bases and J by 4 bases, with 10 bases of the junction left unmatched. The CDR3 spells CASSLGTASDYEQYF. In nucleotides, the CDR3 is TGCGCCAGCAGCCTAGGGACAGCCAGCGATTACGAGCAGTACTTC.